A single sample is the source of the 19 T cell receptor beta chains below, sequenced in a study of T cell repertoires in cytomegalovirus infection. MiXCR was run by TCRdb on the reads, yielding one entry per CDR3 protein. Among some 920,000 distinct CDR3 sequences listed, roughly 30% were seen once. These receptors' targets are unknown. The material was cultured CD8+ T cells from PBMCs, obtained from culture after CMV antigen stimulation. All receptors derive from a human donor in good health (CMV status not recorded). Some clones in this sample may be carry-over from other donors' samples.

This clonotype occurred many times. This chain connects TRBV7-6 to TRBJ2-3; 7 bases agree with TRBD2. The CDR3 runs to 15 residues. The V gene end was trimmed by 3 bases and the J gene end by 0 bases; junction bases not matched to a gene: 3. Germline V CDR1 and CDR2: SGHVS, FNYEAQ. The CDR3 sequence: CASSLRGFSTDTQYF. CDR3 coding DNA: TGTGCCAGCAGCTTGCGGGGGTTCAGCACAGATACGCAGTATTTT.

This clonotype came up many times. The V call is TRBV7-6, the J call TRBJ2-5; 9 bases agree with TRBD2. The J segment lost 5 bases and the V segment lost 5 bases, leaving 12 bases of the junction unmatched. Germline-derived CDR1 and CDR2 are SGHVS and FNYEAQ. The CDR3 runs to 16 residues. The CDR3 is CASSQIAGAFRETQYF. As DNA, the CDR3 is TGTGCCAGCAGCCAAATAGCGGGGGCCTTCCGGGAGACCCAGTACTTC.

This clonotype was seen once. This CDR3 is CASSFQGAYEQYV. CDR3 nucleotides: TGTGCCAGCAGCTTTCAGGGGGCCTACGAGCAGTACGTT. The rearrangement joins TRBV5-6 to TRBJ2-7; 8 bases are shared with TRBD1. The CDR3 contains 13 residues. Germline CDR1 and CDR2: SGHDT and YYEEEE.

The rearrangement joins TRBV7-9 to TRBJ2-5; possible D gene TRBD2, 5 bases. Germline V gives CDR1 SEHNR, CDR2 FQNEAQ (reference sequence). Deletions cut 6 bases from V and 7 bases from J, with 21 bases between. The length of the CDR3 is 15 residues. This chain's CDR3 is CASSGPQRSGRTQYF. The CDR3 nucleotides are TGTGCCAGCAGTGGGCCCCAGCGGTCCGGACGGACCCAGTACTTC.

This clonotype was found a few times. The chain uses TRBV11-3 and TRBJ2-3; D possibly corresponds to TRBD2 (6 bases). This CDR3 has 15 residues. The germline V and J ends were trimmed by 0 bases and 2 bases, with 9 bases remaining between them. The V gene's germline CDR1 is SGHNT and CDR2 YENEEA. The CDR3 DNA follows: TGTGCCAGCAGCTTAGAGGCGGGAAACACAGATACGCAGTATTTT. Amino acid sequence: CASSLEAGNTDTQYF. The variable domain in full, with the rest retrieved from reference TRBV11-3 and TRBJ2-3, is EAGVVQSPRYKIIEKKQPVAFWCNPISGHNTLYWYLQNLGQGPELLIRYENEEAVDDSQLPKDRFSAERLKGVDSTLKIQPAELGDSAVYLCASSLEAGNTDTQYFGPGTRLTVL.

The chain couples TRBV6-1 to TRBJ2-7; 9 positions agree with TRBD1. V shed 0 bases and J 7 bases; nucleotides not matched to a gene: 7. Germline V gene sequence: CDR1 MNHNS, CDR2 SASEGT. The CDR3 extends over 15 amino acids. CDR3 nucleotide sequence: TGTGCCAGCAGTGAAGCGGGACAGGGCCGAAGGGAGCAGTACTTC. Translation gives CASSEAGQGRREQYF.

The V and J genes are TRBV12-3 or TRBV12-4 and TRBJ2-1; 8 bases match TRBD2. The junction had 6 bases not matched to a gene; V was cut back by 5 bases and J by 6 bases. The CDR3 runs 14 residues. The CDR3 loop is CASSPGLASNEQFF. The CDR3 bases are TGTGCCAGCAGTCCCGGACTAGCTAGCAATGAGCAGTTCTTC.

Turning to this clonotype: Being one base from a much bigger clone, this may be a read error. The V gene is TRBV13, the J gene TRBJ2-3, with TRBD2 matching 7 bases. This CDR3 spans 15 amino acids. With V trimmed by 8 bases and J by 0 bases, 8 bases remained unmatched. The germline gives CDR1 PRHDT, CDR2 FYEKMQ (reference sequence). CDR3: CASGSRTSSTDTQYF. CDR3 coding DNA: TGTGCCAGCGGCTCCCGGACTAGTAGCACAGATACGCAGTATTTT.

This clonotype was seen at least ten times. The chain links TRBV27 to TRBJ1-1; no clear D gene. V lost 0 bases, J lost 11 bases, and 10 bases lay in between. In germline, CDR1 is MNHEY, CDR2 SMNVEV (reference sequence). The CDR3 loop spans 12 amino acids. CDR3 nucleotides: TGTGCCAGCAGTTTATCGGGGTCAAGTGCTTTCTTT. Translation gives CASSLSGSSAFF.

V gene TRBV25-1 combines with J gene TRBJ1-2; no definite D call. There are 16 residues in the CDR3. The V end lost 0 bases, the J end lost 2 bases, and 13 bases lay between the germline ends. From germline, CDR1 is MGHDK and CDR2 SYGVNS. The CDR3 sequence: CASSEYFSPNNYGYTF. CDR3 nucleotide sequence: TGTGCCAGCAGTGAATATTTTTCTCCCAACAACTATGGCTACACCTTC.

This chain joins TRBV14 and TRBJ2-5, with TRBD2 matching over 8 bases. The germline gives CDR1 SGHDN, CDR2 FVKESK. This CDR3 comprises 15 residues. Trimming at V came to 7 bases and at J to 0 bases, leaving 7 bases not matched to a gene. The DNA of the CDR3 is TGTGCCAGCAACACCGGGACTAGTCACCAAGAGACCCAGTACTTC. Its translation is CASNTGTSHQETQYF.

In DNA, the CDR3 is TGTGCCAGCAGCGGAGCGACAGGGACTGCGGCTAACTATGGCTACACCTTC. Translated, it gives CASSGATGTAANYGYTF. This chain uses TRBV5-5 with TRBJ1-2; 7 bases are a match to TRBD1. CDR3 length: 17 residues. V shed 4 bases and J 0 bases; nucleotides not matched to a gene: 12. The V gene's germline CDR1 is SGHKS and CDR2 YYEKEE (reference sequence).

In the case of this clonotype: An end of the junction does not agree with germline; a read error may underlie this. The chain has TRBV24-1 and TRBJ2-1; D might be TRBD2 (6 bases). The CDR3 consists of 13 residues. CDR1 is KGHDR, CDR2 SFDVKD, per germline. CDR3 DNA: TGTGCCACCAGTGAGGACTACGGGAATGAGCAGATCTTC. Amino acids: CATSEDYGNEQIF.

This clonotype was detected only a few times. This rearrangement joins TRBV2 to TRBJ2-7, with D hard to call. V dropped 1 base and J dropped 2 bases, with 18 bases sitting between them. Germline assignment: CDR1 SNHLY and CDR2 FYNNEI. The CDR3 runs to 17 residues. CDR3 nucleotides: TGTGCCAGCAGTGAAGGGGCCCTATCAATGGGCGCCTACGAGCAGTACGTC. Protein: CASSEGALSMGAYEQYV.

The rearrangement uses TRBV7-2 and TRBJ2-3, with TRBD2 identical over 9 bases. The J segment lost 0 bases and the V segment lost 2 bases, leaving 6 bases of the junction unmatched. Germline lookup yields CDR1 SGHTA and CDR2 FQGNSA. The CDR3 is 17 amino acids. The CDR3 nucleotides are TGTGCCAGCAGCTTAAGTCTAGCGGGGTTTAGCACAGATACGCAGTATTTT. Protein product: CASSLSLAGFSTDTQYF. The full variable domain, with the rest looked up from reference TRBV7-2 and TRBJ2-3, is GAGVSQSPSNKVTEKGKDVELRCDPISGHTALYWYRQSLGQGLEFLIYFQGNSAPDKSGLPSDRFSAERTGGSVSTLTIQRTQQEDSAVYLCASSLSLAGFSTDTQYFGPGTRLTVL.

This clonotype was seen a few times. The chain has TRBV6-6 and TRBJ2-2; TRBD2 matches 13 bases. J was trimmed by 7 bases and V by 5 bases; bases with no gene match: 7. The CDR3 has 16 amino acids. Germline V gene data show CDR1 as MNHNY and CDR2 as SVGAGI (reference sequence). CDR3 loop: CASSILAGGPSGELFF. For the CDR3, the DNA is TGTGCCAGCAGTATACTAGCGGGGGGGCCGAGCGGGGAGCTGTTTTTT.

This clonotype was observed a handful of times. J is TRBJ2-1 and V is TRBV6-6, with 7 bases aligning to TRBD1. Germline CDR1 and CDR2: MNHNY and SVGAGI (reference sequence). The length of the CDR3 is 14 residues. V shed 5 bases and J 4 bases; nucleotides not matched to a gene: 5. Written as DNA, the CDR3 is TGTGCCAGCAGTGGGACAGAATCTTACAATGAGCAGTTCTTC. Translation gives CASSGTESYNEQFF.

The V call is TRBV4-1, the J call TRBJ2-6, with 9 bases fitting TRBD1. V lost 3 bases, J lost 0 bases, and 9 bases stayed unmatched. Per the germline V gene, CDR1 is MGHRA and CDR2 is YSYEKL. This CDR3 has 19 amino acids. The CDR3: CASSQVHRGLGSGANVLTF. The DNA for the CDR3 is TGCGCCAGCAGCCAGGTACACAGGGGGCTGGGCTCTGGGGCCAACGTCCTGACTTTC.

This clonotype showed up just a few times. CDR3 amino acids: CASTGRPNEQFF. CDR3 bases: TGTGCCAGCACCGGTCGACCCAATGAGCAGTTCTTC. The V gene is TRBV27, the J gene TRBJ2-1, with D unclear. From germline, CDR1 is MNHEY and CDR2 SMNVEV (reference sequence). Trimming removed 7 bases at V and 6 bases at J, with 10 bases between. CDR3 length: 12 amino acids.